This TCR beta chain was captured in a study of spatial heterogeneity in lung cancer. As for the study in general: Each distinct TCR and UMI combination averaged more than ten appearances in raw reads.

Individually, TCR cDNA molecules were each labelled with a unique molecular identifier. TCRdb re-called the 5' RACE reads through MiXCR, storing one row per CDR3 protein. This table has 80,000 to 95,000 distinct CDR3 sequences, under 9% appearing once. Overall study results and limits: Ubiquitous expanded tumor TCRs surfaced in blood more at resection than they did at follow-up.

With regard to this clonotype: The antigen is undetermined.

As for time point: sample taken at primary tumor resection. Unsorted whole RNA of tumor, nontumor lung or frozen PBMC was sequenced. The origin of this receptor is a male donor with early-stage non-small cell lung cancer. Material: PBMCs, obtained at surgery.

CDR3 sequence reads: CASSPPGNEQFF. CDR3 DNA: TGTGCCAGCTCACCACCAGGAAATGAGCAGTTCTTC. This sequence joins TRBV18 and TRBJ2-1; D gene unclear. The CDR3 is made up of 12 amino acids. The V end lost 0 bases, the J end lost 7 bases, and 4 bases lay between the germline ends. The V gene's germline CDR1 is KGHSH and CDR2 LQKENI.